The table lists the clone carrying this T cell receptor (beta chain) with a few counts. As yet, its antigen is unknown. Having been cultured for roughly 9 days, the cells underwent CD4+ T cell isolation. Each person got two doses of an mRNA SARS-CoV-2 vaccine, BNT162b2 or mRNA-1273. Among the vaccine recipients, none had a prior SARS-CoV-2 infection, and nucleocapsid antibodies were negative. A half-volume exchange with IL-2 medium occurred on days 3 and 7. The germline gives CDR1 SGHKS, CDR2 YYEKEE (reference sequence). V was pared by 4 bases and J by 8 bases, with 18 bases between. This CDR3 comprises 14 residues. The protocol was immunoSEQ multiplex PCR, while the TCRdb copy is restricted to in-frame clones and leaves out a portion. The table lists 65,000 to 90,000 clones, less than 75% of them singletons. The sample belongs to a study of vaccination effects on CD4 cells after COVID-19. Study summary: Antigen-specific CD4+ T cell clonotypes were called by their expansion after viral peptide-pool culture in ViraFEST. Samples were taken post-vaccine, and their median timing was 72 days after the second dose.

Material: CD4+ T cells from PBMCs cultured without peptide, obtained after COVID-19 vaccination. The chain is built from TRBV5-5 and TRBJ1-1, with D hard to call. The clonotype was recovered from a human donor who received a COVID-19 vaccine. The CDR3 DNA reads as TGTGCCAGCAGCCATGGCCCCGGTAACGGAGAAGCTTTCTTT. Translation gives CASSHGPGNGEAFF.